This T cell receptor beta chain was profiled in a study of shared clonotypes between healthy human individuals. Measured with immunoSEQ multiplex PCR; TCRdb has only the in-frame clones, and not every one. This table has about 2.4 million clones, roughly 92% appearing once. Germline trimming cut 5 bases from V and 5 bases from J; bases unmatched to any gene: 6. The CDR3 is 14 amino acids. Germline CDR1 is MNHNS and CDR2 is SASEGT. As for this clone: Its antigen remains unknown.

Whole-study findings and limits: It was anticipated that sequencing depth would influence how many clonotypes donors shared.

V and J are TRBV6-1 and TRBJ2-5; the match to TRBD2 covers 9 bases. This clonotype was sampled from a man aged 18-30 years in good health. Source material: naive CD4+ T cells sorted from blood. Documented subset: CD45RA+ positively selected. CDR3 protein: CASSPRTSVETQYF. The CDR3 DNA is TGTGCCAGCAGTCCCCGGACTAGCGTTGAGACCCAGTACTTC.